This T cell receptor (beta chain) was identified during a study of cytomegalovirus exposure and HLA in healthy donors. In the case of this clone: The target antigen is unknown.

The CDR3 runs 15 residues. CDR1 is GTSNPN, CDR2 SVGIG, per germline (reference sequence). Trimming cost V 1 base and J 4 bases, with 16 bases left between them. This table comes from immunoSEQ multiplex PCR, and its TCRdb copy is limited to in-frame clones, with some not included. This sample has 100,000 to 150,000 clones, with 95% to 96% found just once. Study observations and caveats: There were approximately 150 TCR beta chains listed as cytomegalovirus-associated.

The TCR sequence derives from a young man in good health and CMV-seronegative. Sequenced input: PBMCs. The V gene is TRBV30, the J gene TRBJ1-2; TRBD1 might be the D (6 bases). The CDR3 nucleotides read TGTGCCTGGAGTGCAACGAGGACAGATACCTATGGCTACACCTTC. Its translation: CAWSATRTDTYGYTF.